This record covers a single T cell receptor (beta chain). This record belongs to a study of blood T cell repertoires in COVID-19. Across the whole study: Both acute and convalescent COVID-19 samples were obtained from the United States, Italy and Spain.

Deletions cut 3 bases from V and 2 bases from J, with 14 bases between. Germline V gives CDR1 LNHDA, CDR2 SQIVND (reference sequence). This CDR3 is 16 amino acids long. The table came from immunoSEQ multiplex PCR; TCRdb's copy has only in-frame clones and leaves some out. This sample has more than 85,000 clones; approximately 85% occur once, and the top ten carry 9.5% to 15%. Sequenced input: peripheral blood. The rearrangement joins TRBV19 to TRBJ1-5; the D is unclear. The source is a human donor in a cohort sampled during active COVID-19. CDR3 sequence: CASSMGGPDRNQPQHF. CDR3 bases: TGTGCCAGTAGTATGGGTGGGCCGGATCGCAATCAGCCCCAGCATTTT.